This T cell receptor (beta chain) stems from a study of human T cells and chemical hapten exposure. Study background: 2% DPC applied to an approximately 2 cm by approximately 2 cm arm area sensitized donors.

The CDR3 runs 15 residues. Germline V CDR1 and CDR2: SNHLY, FYNNEI. Trimming shortened V by 6 bases and J by 4 bases, and 16 bases separated the two germline ends. This clonotype was seen only a few times. Time point of the sample: patch test 1, 2 weeks after DPC sensitization. Treatment indicated: therapeutic diphenylcyclopropenone sensitization with weekly scalp DPC. TCRdb reanalysed the RACE reads using MiXCR and keeps one entry per CDR3 protein. Among about 14,000 distinct CDR3 sequences, roughly 17% were seen once, and the ten largest hold roughly 6.8%. The material was whole blood, obtained in connection with sensitization to the hapten diphenylcyclopropenone (DPC). The sequence was collected from a woman between 25 and 40 years old with alopecia areata. Some clones in this sample may be carry-over from other donors' samples. The chain links TRBV2 to TRBJ1-5; D is unclear. CDR3 sequence: CASSERVLGNQPQHF. CDR3 coding DNA: TGTGCCAGCAGCGAAAGGGTCTTAGGGAATCAGCCCCAGCATTTT.